The 19 T cell receptor beta chains given below trace back to one sample, sequenced in a study of Tregs in tolerant kidney transplant recipients. Sequenced by immunoSEQ multiplex PCR; TCRdb stores in-frame clones only, minus some. In the table there are about 110,000 clones, roughly 90% of which are singletons. The source was CD4+ T cells from blood, collected before the transplant. The receptor set was obtained from a human donor who received a combined kidney and bone marrow transplant.

The chain links TRBV7-2 to TRBJ2-1; 8 bases are a match to TRBD2. The CDR3 is 16 residues long. V was clipped by 8 bases and J by 4 bases; unmatched bases: 13. Germline-derived CDR1 and CDR2 are SGHTA and FQGNSA. Here the CDR3 reads CASDWSVAGRYNEQFF. The CDR3 DNA is TGTGCCAGCGACTGGTCAGTAGCGGGGCGATACAATGAGCAGTTCTTC.

The chain joins TRBV28 to TRBJ1-2; no reliable D call. The CDR3 covers 12 residues. Between the trimmed V and J ends, which lost 5 bases and 7 bases, there was a span of 11 bases. From germline, CDR1 is MDHEN and CDR2 SYDVKM. CDR3 bases: TGTGCCAGCAGTGACAACCCCGGTGGCTACACCTTC. Amino acid sequence: CASSDNPGGYTF.

The chain combines TRBV19 with TRBJ1-2, with TRBD1 identical over 8 bases. V lost 5 bases, J lost 5 bases, and 4 bases stayed unmatched. The germline V gene encodes CDR1 LNHDA and CDR2 SQIVND (reference sequence). The CDR3 is 13 amino acids. This CDR3 is CASSRQGTYGYTF. The CDR3 nucleotides read TGTGCCAGTAGTCGACAGGGGACTTATGGCTACACCTTC.

This sequence joins TRBV5-1 and TRBJ2-3; no clear D. The CDR3 sequence is 14 residues long. The germline V and J ends were trimmed by 0 bases and 4 bases, with 9 bases remaining between them. Germline-derived CDR1 and CDR2 are SGHRS and YFSETQ. CDR3 loop: CASSLETQSDTQYF. The CDR3 bases are TGCGCCAGCAGCTTGGAGACACAGTCAGATACGCAGTATTTT.

The chain is built from TRBV14 and TRBJ2-7, with 10 bases aligning to TRBD2. The CDR3 totals 15 residues. Germline V gives CDR1 SGHDN, CDR2 FVKESK. With V trimmed by 6 bases and J by 1 base, 6 bases remained unmatched. This CDR3 reads CASSLQAGGSYEQYF. The CDR3, as DNA: TGTGCCAGCAGTCTCCAAGCGGGAGGGTCCTACGAGCAGTACTTC.

This chain uses TRBV6-6 with TRBJ2-1; D is unclear. Per the germline V gene, CDR1 is MNHNY and CDR2 is SVGAGI (reference sequence). The CDR3 length is 13 residues. With 2 bases removed from V and 4 bases from J, the gap between germline ends came to 6 bases. CDR3 sequence: CASSYEAYNEQFF. CDR3 DNA: TGTGCCAGCAGTTACGAAGCATACAATGAGCAGTTCTTC.

The V and J genes are TRBV5-4 and TRBJ1-1, with D maybe TRBD1 (5 bases). CDR3 length equals 12 residues. Germline CDR1 reads SGHNT; CDR2 reads YYREEE (reference sequence). V lost 6 bases and J lost 4, with 10 bases in between. The CDR3 sequence: CASIRAGTEAFF. CDR3 coding DNA: TGTGCCAGCATCAGGGCAGGCACTGAAGCTTTCTTT.

The chain uses TRBV6-1 and TRBJ1-2, with TRBD1 matching 7 bases. Germline CDR1 and CDR2: MNHNS and SASEGT. CDR3 length: 14 amino acids. Trimming at V came to 2 bases and at J to 7 bases, leaving 7 bases not matched to a gene. CDR3 nucleotide sequence: TGTGCCAGCAGTGAAAAGGGGGCGACAACTGGCTACACCTTC. Amino acids: CASSEKGATTGYTF.

The DNA for the CDR3 is TGCGCCAGCAGCCAAGAAGGGACTAGTAGCGGTACGCAGTATTTT. As protein: CASSQEGTSSGTQYF. This chain joins TRBV4-3 and TRBJ2-3, with TRBD2 matching over 8 bases. Unmatched junction bases numbered 7, after V lost 0 bases and J lost 8 bases. The CDR3 length is 15 residues. CDR1 and CDR2 from the germline V gene are LGHNA and YSLEER.

The chain has TRBV30 and TRBJ1-1, with a possible D match to TRBD1 (5 bases). Germline CDR1 and CDR2: GTSNPN and SVGIG (reference sequence). Trimming removed 3 bases at V and 0 bases at J, with 14 bases between. This CDR3 has 15 residues. For the CDR3, the DNA is TGTGCCTGGAGCCTTTCCTCAGGGCTGAACACTGAAGCTTTCTTT. This gives the protein CAWSLSSGLNTEAFF.

The chain couples TRBV6-4 to TRBJ2-2, with D tentatively TRBD2 (5 bases). Germline V gene sequence: CDR1 MRHNA, CDR2 SNTAGT. The CDR3 extends over 14 amino acids. The V end was cut by 3 bases, the J end by 9 bases, with 14 bases between. The CDR3 protein is CASSERVPGRELFF. CDR3 DNA: TGTGCCAGCAGTGAGAGGGTCCCTGGGCGGGAGCTGTTTTTT.

This sequence joins TRBV10-3 and TRBJ2-3; tentatively, D is TRBD2 (6 bases). From germline, CDR1 is ENHRY and CDR2 SYGVKD. V shed 4 bases and J shed 1 base, with 6 bases lying between them. The CDR3 totals 13 residues. The CDR3 sequence is CAISGEGTDTQYF. The DNA for the CDR3 is TGTGCCATCAGTGGGGAGGGCACAGATACGCAGTATTTT.

V is TRBV7-8 and J is TRBJ2-2; weak D call: TRBD2 (5 bases). This CDR3 comprises 16 residues. The germline V and J ends were trimmed by 1 base and 5 bases, with 14 bases remaining between them. Looked up from germline, CDR1 is SGHVS and CDR2 is FQNEAQ. The CDR3 here is CASSLERPSPTGELFF. In DNA form, the CDR3 reads TGTGCCAGCAGCTTAGAGCGGCCTAGCCCGACCGGGGAGCTGTTTTTT.

The chain couples TRBV18 to TRBJ2-5; D ambiguous. Germline values: CDR1 KGHSH, CDR2 LQKENI. The ends were cut back, 2 bases at V and 2 bases at J, with 12 bases in the middle. The CDR3 length is 15 residues. CDR3 nucleotides: TGTGCCAGCTCACCAAGCGTTCACTTTCAAGAGACCCAGTACTTC. Translation gives CASSPSVHFQETQYF.

The genes are TRBV11-3 and TRBJ2-3; the match to TRBD1 covers 7 bases. Per the germline V gene, CDR1 is SGHNT and CDR2 is YENEEA. V lost 3 bases and J lost 5; bases outside the gene matches: 8. The CDR3 length is 15 residues. CDR3 in amino acids: CASSLTGSPRDTQYF. The DNA for the CDR3 is TGTGCCAGCAGCTTGACAGGGTCACCCAGAGATACGCAGTATTTT.

This clone was detected once. The chain carries TRBV28 and TRBJ2-7; TRBD1 agrees at 7 bases. The CDR3 covers 12 residues. Losses at the gene ends were 7 bases for V and 7 bases for J; bases not matched to a gene: 7. Germline lookup yields CDR1 MDHEN and CDR2 SYDVKM. The CDR3 sequence: CASNLQGREQYF. The CDR3 nucleotides read TGTGCCAGCAACCTACAGGGGAGAGAGCAGTACTTC.

J is TRBJ2-4 and V is TRBV7-2; D perhaps matches TRBD1 (5 bases). CDR1 is SGHTA, CDR2 FQGNSA, per germline. This CDR3 has 15 residues. The V end was cut by 1 base, the J end by 1 base, with 8 bases between. CDR3 region: CASSLEAGAKNIQYF. Here the CDR3 DNA reads TGTGCCAGCAGCTTAGAGGCAGGGGCCAAAAACATTCAGTACTTC. The full variable domain, rest sourced from reference TRBV7-2 and TRBJ2-4, is GAGVSQSPSNKVTEKGKDVELRCDPISGHTALYWYRQSLGQGLEFLIYFQGNSAPDKSGLPSDRFSAERTGGSVSTLTIQRTQQEDSAVYLCASSLEAGAKNIQYFGAGTRLSVL.

V gene TRBV6-1 combines with J gene TRBJ1-2; D is uncertain. Trimming removed 3 bases from V and 4 bases from J, with 6 bases in between. This CDR3 comprises 12 residues. Germline CDR1 MNHNS, CDR2 SASEGT. The CDR3 region has the DNA TGTGCCAGCAGTGAGGCTCGCTATGGCTACACCTTC. It specifies CASSEARYGYTF.

V is TRBV6-5 and J is TRBJ1-5; 8 nucleotides match TRBD1. The CDR3 extends over 15 amino acids. After removal of 5 bases from V and 0 bases from J, the junction contained 3 bases not matched to a gene. Germline CDR1 reads MNHEY; CDR2 reads SVGAGI. CDR3 residues: CASSRGQGSNQPQHF. The CDR3 coding sequence is TGTGCCAGCAGTAGAGGACAGGGTAGCAATCAGCCCCAGCATTTT.